These T cell receptor beta chains were read from a single sample in a study of shared clonotypes between healthy human individuals. TCRdb keeps only in-frame clones here, not all; method: immunoSEQ multiplex PCR. The data contain about 1,500,000 clones, roughly 95% of them singletons. The source material was naive CD4+ T cells sorted from blood. The source is a young man in good health. Each CDR3 is given with its conserved first and last residue. The order of the fields is D gene, clone size, V gene, J gene, CDR3 protein, CDR3 DNA. D genes are given only for firm matches. Expanded clones get a size class; other rows say once, few or many, or leave the size out.

D: NA
size: NA
V: TRBV19
J: TRBJ1-5
CDR3: CASSFGGRGNQPQHF
DNA: TGTGCCAGTAGCTTTGGGGGCAGGGGAAATCAGCCCCAGCATTTT

D: NA
size: NA
V: TRBV5-1
J: TRBJ1-1
CDR3: CASSLVTANTEAFF
DNA: TGCGCCAGCAGCTTGGTGACAGCCAACACTGAAGCTTTCTTT

D: NA
size: NA
V: TRBV6-5
J: TRBJ2-7
CDR3: CAAKGGTVAYEQYF
DNA: TGTGCCGCGAAGGGGGGGACAGTGGCCTACGAGCAGTACTTC

D: TRBD2
size: NA
V: TRBV7-9
J: TRBJ2-1
CDR3: CASSLSGLAYNEQFF
DNA: TGTGCCAGCAGCCTTTCGGGACTAGCATACAATGAGCAGTTCTTC

D: TRBD1
size: NA
V: TRBV5-1
J: TRBJ2-4
CDR3: CASSLSPDRVNIQYF
DNA: TGCGCCAGCAGCTTGTCTCCGGACAGGGTAAACATTCAGTACTTC

D: TRBD1
size: NA
V: TRBV7-3
J: TRBJ2-7
CDR3: CASSSGQGSEQYF
DNA: TGTGCCAGCAGCTCGGGACAGGGGTCCGAGCAGTACTTC

D: NA
size: NA
V: TRBV7-9
J: TRBJ1-5
CDR3: CASSLREGSSDQPQHF
DNA: TGTGCCAGCAGCTTAAGGGAGGGGAGTAGTGATCAGCCCCAGCATTTT

D: NA
size: NA
V: TRBV5-1
J: TRBJ2-5
CDR3: CASSLRRGIEETQYF
DNA: TGCGCCAGCAGCTTAAGGCGTGGAATAGAAGAGACCCAGTACTTC

D: NA
size: NA
V: TRBV18
J: TRBJ1-5
CDR3: CASSLGNQPQHF
DNA: TGTGCCAGCTCACTAGGGAATCAGCCCCAGCATTTT

D: TRBD2
size: NA
V: TRBV5-5
J: TRBJ2-7
CDR3: CASSLGGASGKREQYF
DNA: TGTGCCAGCAGCTTGGGAGGGGCTAGCGGGAAACGCGAGCAGTACTTC

D: NA
size: NA
V: TRBV19
J: TRBJ1-1
CDR3: CASSNLLRGNTEAFF
DNA: TGTGCCAGTAGTAACCTCCTGCGAGGGAACACTGAAGCTTTCTTT

D: NA
size: few
V: TRBV5-4
J: TRBJ2-7
CDR3: CASSLASYEQYF
DNA: TGTGCCAGCAGCTTGGCCTCCTACGAGCAGTACTTC

D: TRBD1
size: NA
V: TRBV12-5
J: TRBJ2-1
CDR3: CASGFYPSGTAYNEQFF
DNA: TGTGCTAGTGGTTTTTACCCTTCCGGGACAGCCTACAATGAGCAGTTCTTC

D: TRBD1
size: NA
V: TRBV12-5
J: TRBJ1-1
CDR3: CASGRGQGATNTEAFF
DNA: TGTGCTAGTGGTCGGGGACAGGGAGCGACGAACACTGAAGCTTTCTTT

D: TRBD2
size: NA
V: TRBV11-2
J: TRBJ2-7
CDR3: CASSPGTSEGQYF
DNA: TGTGCCAGCAGCCCTGGGACTAGCGAGGGGCAGTACTTC

D: TRBD1
size: NA
V: TRBV18
J: TRBJ2-3
CDR3: CASSRQGATDTQYF
DNA: TGTGCCAGCTCGAGACAGGGGGCCACAGATACGCAGTATTTT

D: TRBD2
size: NA
V: TRBV11-2
J: TRBJ2-1
CDR3: CASSLVKTSGRDNEQFF
DNA: TGTGCCAGCAGCTTAGTCAAGACTAGCGGGAGGGACAATGAGCAGTTCTTC

D: TRBD1
size: NA
V: TRBV5-1
J: TRBJ1-3
CDR3: CASSWTGSSGNTIYF
DNA: TGCGCCAGCAGCTGGACAGGGAGCTCTGGAAACACCATATATTTT